The T cell receptor beta chain described here comes from a study of OX40 agonist ivuxolimab in advanced cancers. Overall study: A diagnosis of hepatocellular carcinoma, melanoma, renal cell or head and neck cancer was present in dose-escalation patients.

Trimming left V 9 bases short and J 0 bases short, with 15 bases between. Per germline, CDR1 SEHNR and CDR2 FQNEAQ (reference sequence). The CDR3 is made up of 14 amino acids. Data came from immunoSEQ multiplex PCR; TCRdb stores just in-frame clones and leaves some out. The sample contains tens of thousands of clones, more than 75% of which appear only once. Details on this clone: Its antigen remains unidentified. In the same sample, other DNA sequences code for this CDR3.

Study-wide findings and caveats: Relative to CD4+, CD8+ T cells held more expanded clones on average. At 0.1-3.0 mg/kg, partial responders had clonal expansion among the lowest observed. Circulating CD4+ and CD8+ T cells showed clonal expansion by week 6 at 0.1 to 3.0 mg/kg.

Sequences were derived from CD4+ or CD8+ T cells sorted from blood, sampled in a trial of the OX40 agonist ivuxolimab. This chain links TRBV7-9 with TRBJ2-7; a weak D match, TRBD2 (6 bases). The receptor was derived from an adult with an advanced solid tumor such as melanoma, head and neck, liver or kidney cancer. The DNA for the CDR3 is TGTGCCAGTAGTCGGGACTCTCTCTCCTACGAGCAGTACTTC. Translating gives CASSRDSLSYEQYF.